This T cell receptor beta chain was recorded in a study of blood T cell repertoires in COVID-19. Study summary: The United States, Italy and Spain were the sources of the acute and convalescent COVID-19 samples.

The method was immunoSEQ multiplex PCR; TCRdb's version includes in-frame clones alone and lacks a portion of them. The sample has around 180,000 clones, about 83% seen once; the top ten hold roughly 9.1%. The age range of participants was about 18 to 100 years, with residence in about two dozen US areas. What was sequenced was PBMCs or T cells enriched from blood (not recorded which). This clonotype was sampled from a woman in her twenties or thirties who had recovered from COVID-19.

The CDR3 spells CASSVNTGELFF. Here the CDR3 DNA reads TGTGCCAGTAGCGTAAACACCGGGGAGCTGTTTTTT. The V call is TRBV19, the J call TRBJ2-2; D not resolved. Per the germline V gene, CDR1 is LNHDA and CDR2 is SQIVND (reference sequence). The ends were cut back, 6 bases at V and 2 bases at J, with 4 bases in the middle. This CDR3 contains 12 residues.